The sequence of this TCR beta chain was determined in a study of PD-1 blockade in classical Hodgkin lymphoma. TCRdb's copy holds only in-frame clones and misses some; the assay was immunoSEQ multiplex PCR. The sample includes approximately 17,000 clones, around two thirds of them seen just once. General study points: Exclusion was the outcome for patients who began nivolumab under 1 year after ASCT. A reduction in baseline TCR diversity was reportedly seen in newly diagnosed patients relative to healthy donors.

Time point given: cycle 4 day 1 (C4D1), after 5 to 7 weeks of nivolumab. Exposure to brentuximab vedotin varied, and each patient had relapsed following autologous stem cell transplantation. Patients' outcomes at their best amounted to complete response, partial response or progressive disease. For this clone: Its target is unknown.

The CDR3 has 15 residues. Trimming removed 3 bases from V and 4 bases from J; junction bases left unmatched: 7. Per the germline V gene, CDR1 is MNHNS and CDR2 is SASEGT. This clonotype originated in a human donor with classical Hodgkin lymphoma. The gene calls are TRBV6-1 and TRBJ2-7, with 9 nucleotides matching TRBD2. The sequencing here drew on peripheral blood mononuclear cells (PBMCs), taken before the fourth cycle of nivolumab. CDR3 sequence: CASSDFGTSLYEQYF. Written as DNA, the CDR3 is TGTGCCAGCAGTGATTTCGGGACTAGCCTGTACGAGCAGTACTTC.